This T cell receptor (beta chain) was obtained from a study of post-analysis software for immune sequencing data. Prepared libraries of TCR beta cDNA carried unique molecular identifiers. TCRdb independently ran MiXCR on the PCR reads; one entry per CDR3 protein. The data contain 650,000 to 850,000 distinct CDR3 sequences, approximately 53% of them singletons. CDR3 length: 13 residues. The V end was cut by 4 bases, the J end by 4 bases, with 12 bases between. Germline CDR1 reads SQVTM; CDR2 reads ANQGSEA. Study-level points and caveats: In multiple sclerosis, normalized Chao1 diversity was significantly below that of controls. With TRBV5-6, TRBV5-1 and TRBV20-1 included, about five TRBV segments were more frequent in patients than in controls.

Notes on this clonotype: Its antigen is as yet unknown.

The sequenced sample was blood. The rearrangement links TRBV29-1 to TRBJ2-3; D is tentatively TRBD1 or TRBD2 (6 bases each). The receptor was isolated from a girl aged 5 to 17 with multiple sclerosis. CDR3: CSVGERGADTQYF. The CDR3 coding sequence is TGCAGCGTTGGGGAGAGGGGGGCAGATACGCAGTATTTT.